The 29 T cell receptor beta chains in this list originate from one sample, sequenced in a study of blood T cell repertoires in COVID-19. The protocol was immunoSEQ multiplex PCR, while the TCRdb copy is restricted to in-frame clones and leaves out a portion. The sample lists a few hundred thousand clones; 86% were seen once. Source material: peripheral blood. The source is a woman aged 50 to 60 with acute or convalescent COVID-19.

The rearrangement joins TRBV7-9 to TRBJ1-4; 7 bases match TRBD1. Germline V gives CDR1 SEHNR, CDR2 FQNEAQ (reference sequence). The CDR3 spans 16 residues. V dropped 5 bases and J dropped 0; count of bases not matched to a gene: 6. This CDR3 is CASSPQGPATNEKLFF. The CDR3 coding sequence is TGTGCCAGCAGCCCACAGGGGCCTGCAACTAATGAAAAACTGTTTTTT. The whole variable domain, filled in from reference TRBV7-9 and TRBJ1-4, reads DTGVSQNPRHKITKRGQNVTFRCDPISEHNRLYWYRQTLGQGPEFLTYFQNEAQLEKSRLLSDRFSAERPKGSFSTLEIQRTEQGDSAMYLCASSPQGPATNEKLFFGSGTQLSVL.

In nucleotides, the CDR3 is TGCGCCAGCAGCCAAGATGTCAACCAGGAATTTTCACCCCTCCACTTT. It yields the protein CASSQDVNQEFSPLHF. The chain links TRBV4-1 to TRBJ1-6; no firm D call. CDR3 length: 16 residues. The V gene lost 0 bases and the J gene lost 9 bases, with 15 bases spanning the gap. CDR1 and CDR2 from the germline V gene are MGHRA and YSYEKL.

The chain has TRBV20-1 and TRBJ2-1; 9 bases fit TRBD2. The CDR3 totals 15 residues. Germline CDR1 is DFQATT and CDR2 is SNEGSKA (reference sequence). The J segment lost 5 bases and the V segment lost 6 bases, leaving 11 bases of the junction unmatched. The CDR3 here is CSASSGRVSDNEQFF. As DNA, the CDR3 is TGCAGTGCAAGTAGCGGGAGAGTTTCTGACAATGAGCAGTTCTTC.

The J gene is TRBJ2-1, the V gene TRBV30; the D gene is possibly TRBD2 (6 bases). V dropped 3 bases and J dropped 6 bases, with 12 bases sitting between them. Germline loops: CDR1 GTSNPN, CDR2 SVGIG (reference sequence). CDR3 length equals 13 residues. DNA of the CDR3: TGTGCCTGGAGGGTGGGAGGTTCCAATGAGCAGTTCTTC. It translates to CAWRVGGSNEQFF. The variable domain in full, with the rest retrieved from reference TRBV30 and TRBJ2-1, is SQTIHQWPATLVQPVGSPLSLECTVEGTSNPNLYWYRQAAGRGLQLLFYSVGIGQISSEVPQNLSASRPQDRQFILSSKKLLLSDSGFYLCAWRVGGSNEQFFGPGTRLTVL.

The rearrangement uses TRBV9 and TRBJ2-5; TRBD2 is a possible D gene (6 bases). The CDR3 is 14 residues long. CDR1 and CDR2 (germline): SGDLS, YYNGEE. With 6 bases removed from V and 5 bases from J, the gap between germline ends came to 17 bases. The CDR3 nucleotides read TGTGCCAGCACAAGAGGGAGGAGGGAGGAGACCCAGTACTTC. Encoded protein: CASTRGRREETQYF.

V is TRBV5-1 and J is TRBJ2-6; no firm D call. Germline lookup yields CDR1 SGHRS and CDR2 YFSETQ. V lost 1 base, J lost 1 base, and 6 bases lay in between. This CDR3 has 15 amino acids. CDR3 sequence (DNA): TGCGCCAGCAGCTTGATTGAGTCTGGGGCCAACGTCCTGACTTTC. Translated: CASSLIESGANVLTF.

Only a few counts were recorded for this clone. The V call is TRBV30, the J call TRBJ2-2; 10 bases line up with TRBD2. The length of the CDR3 is 16 residues. Per germline, CDR1 GTSNPN and CDR2 SVGIG (reference sequence). Unmatched junction bases numbered 9, after V lost 4 bases and J lost 4 bases. The CDR3 region has the DNA TGTGCCTGGACTAGCGGGAGTACGGGTGGCACCGGGGAGCTGTTTTTT. Its protein is CAWTSGSTGGTGELFF.

The chain links TRBV12-3 or TRBV12-4 to TRBJ2-2, with D hard to call. V shed 10 bases and J shed 2 bases, with 11 bases lying between them. The CDR3 consists of 13 residues. The CDR3 DNA follows: TGTGCCACCCAAACTACTAACACCGGGGAGCTGTTTTTT. It is translated as CATQTTNTGELFF.

The chain combines TRBV7-9 with TRBJ2-5; 14 positions match TRBD2. V lost 5 bases and J lost 5; bases outside the gene matches: 4. The length of the CDR3 is 15 residues. Germline V lookup: CDR1 SEHNR, CDR2 FQNEAQ (reference sequence). This CDR3 is CASSPGLAGDETQYF. CDR3 DNA sequence: TGTGCCAGCAGCCCGGGACTAGCGGGAGATGAGACCCAGTACTTC.

In DNA, the CDR3 is TGTGCCAGTAGTGACGACAGGGGTGAGGAAAAACTGTTTTTT. Translated: CASSDDRGEEKLFF. The V call is TRBV19, the J call TRBJ1-4; the match to TRBD1 covers 8 bases. J was trimmed by 8 bases and V by 5 bases; bases with no gene match: 7. Per germline, CDR1 LNHDA and CDR2 SQIVND (reference sequence). The CDR3 is made up of 14 amino acids.

The J gene is TRBJ2-1, the V gene TRBV4-2; 9 positions agree with TRBD1. The CDR3 runs 17 residues. The V gene's germline CDR1 is LGHNA and CDR2 YNFKEQ. V lost 0 bases and J lost 7; bases outside the gene matches: 10. The CDR3 reads CASSQDSPQGARNEQFF. The CDR3 DNA follows: TGTGCCAGCAGCCAAGACTCCCCACAGGGGGCGCGTAATGAGCAGTTCTTC.

V and J are TRBV3-1 (or the pseudogene TRBV3-2) and TRBJ2-5; D is perhaps TRBD2 (6 bases). The CDR3 consists of 16 residues. V lost 1 base, J lost 3 bases, and 15 bases lay in between. Germline V gene sequence: CDR1 LGHDT, CDR2 YNNKEL (reference sequence). The CDR3 sequence is CASSQAGTAPKETQYF. Here the CDR3 DNA reads TGTGCCAGCAGCCAAGCGGGGACTGCCCCTAAAGAGACCCAGTACTTC.

The CDR3 region is CASTSPEYEQFF. CDR3 DNA sequence: TGTGCCAGCACCTCCCCCGAGTATGAGCAGTTCTTC. This chain connects TRBV27 to TRBJ2-1, with D uncertain. CDR1 and CDR2 (germline): MNHEY, SMNVEV (reference sequence). The length of the CDR3 is 12 residues. V was cut by 7 bases and J by 8 bases, with 12 bases left in between.

The chain employs TRBV10-3 and TRBJ2-7; a possible D gene is TRBD2 (5 bases). The CDR3 totals 13 residues. Trimming removed 0 bases at V and 6 bases at J, with 9 bases between. Germline CDR1 and CDR2: ENHRY and SYGVKD. As DNA, the CDR3 is TGTGCCATCAGTGAGTCGGAGGCGGGCGAGCAGTACTTC. Amino acids: CAISESEAGEQYF.

The chain carries TRBV6-1 and TRBJ1-5; tentative D call: TRBD1 (6 bases). The germline V and J ends were trimmed by 3 bases and 6 bases, with 15 bases remaining between them. The CDR3 has 15 residues. Germline values: CDR1 MNHNS, CDR2 SASEGT. As DNA, the CDR3 is TGTGCCAGCAGTGAGCAGGGGAGGGGACGTCAGCCCCAGCATTTT. Translated: CASSEQGRGRQPQHF.

V and J are TRBV9 and TRBJ2-1, with D maybe TRBD2 (6 bases). V lost 0 bases and J 2 bases, leaving 9 bases between the germline ends. Per the germline V gene, CDR1 is SGDLS and CDR2 is YYNGEE. The CDR3 consists of 15 residues. The CDR3 loop reads CASSVDGGTYNEQFF. CDR3 DNA sequence: TGTGCCAGCAGCGTAGACGGGGGTACCTACAATGAGCAGTTCTTC.

As to this clone: Other DNA sequences in this specimen translate into the identical CDR3. The chain links TRBV5-1 to TRBJ1-3; D unclear. Germline-derived CDR1 and CDR2 are SGHRS and YFSETQ. CDR3 length: 14 amino acids. The V end lost 1 base, the J end lost 2 bases, and 7 bases lay between the germline ends. The CDR3 sequence is CASSLSRAGNTIYF. The CDR3 DNA reads TGCGCCAGCAGCTTGTCACGAGCTGGAAACACCATATATTTT.

The rearrangement joins TRBV18 to TRBJ1-4; no firm D call. CDR1 and CDR2 from the germline V gene are KGHSH and LQKENI. V lost 3 bases and J 4 bases, leaving 12 bases between the germline ends. The length of the CDR3 is 15 residues. The CDR3 bases are TGTGCCAGCTCACCCCAAATCGAGGTTAATGAAAAACTGTTTTTT. It specifies CASSPQIEVNEKLFF.

This chain uses TRBV10-1 with TRBJ2-1; 13 nucleotides line up with TRBD2. V was clipped by 4 bases and J by 10 bases; unmatched bases: 16. Germline V gene sequence: CDR1 WNHNN, CDR2 SYGVQD (reference sequence). The CDR3 is 18 amino acids. The CDR3 region is CASSGSPGTSGIGVEQFF. CDR3 nucleotide sequence: TGCGCCAGCAGTGGCTCCCCCGGGACTAGCGGGATCGGGGTAGAGCAGTTCTTC.

The J gene is TRBJ2-7, the V gene TRBV5-6; 14 nucleotides match TRBD2. CDR1 SGHDT and CDR2 YYEEEE come from the germline V gene. The CDR3 is 13 amino acids. V lost 2 bases, J lost 13 bases, and 5 bases stayed unmatched. Here the CDR3 DNA reads TGTGCCAGCAGCTTCGGGACTAGCGGGAGACAATACTTC. Protein sequence: CASSFGTSGRQYF.

This sequence joins TRBV30 and TRBJ1-1; maybe TRBD1 (5 bases). This CDR3 has 14 amino acids. Looked up from germline, CDR1 is GTSNPN and CDR2 is SVGIG (reference sequence). Trimming took off 3 bases at V and 6 bases at J, with 17 bases between the two ends. CDR3 residues: CAWSRGSWGAEAFF. For the CDR3, the DNA is TGTGCCTGGAGCCGGGGCAGTTGGGGGGCTGAAGCTTTCTTT.

The rearrangement joins TRBV6-5 to TRBJ2-7; 8 nucleotides line up with TRBD1. CDR1 is MNHEY, CDR2 SVGAGI, per germline. V was pared by 5 bases and J by 0 bases, with 6 bases of the junction left unmatched. The CDR3 has 15 residues. CDR3 DNA sequence: TGTGCCAGCAGTACCAGGACAGGGAGCTCCTACGAGCAGTACTTC. As protein: CASSTRTGSSYEQYF.

The chain links TRBV7-9 to TRBJ2-3; D is perhaps TRBD1 (5 bases). The CDR3 runs to 13 residues. V lost 4 bases, J lost 4 bases, and 9 bases lay in between. Germline values: CDR1 SEHNR, CDR2 FQNEAQ (reference sequence). The CDR3 loop reads CASSSEGADTQYF. The CDR3 bases are TGTGCCAGCAGCTCCGAAGGGGCAGATACGCAGTATTTT.

The V call is TRBV4-1, the J call TRBJ2-1, with 12 bases that match TRBD2. Germline V gene lookup returns CDR1 MGHRA and CDR2 YSYEKL. The CDR3 sequence is 16 residues long. V lost 4 bases to trimming and J lost 10 bases; unmatched junction nucleotides: 11. This CDR3 reads CASSRGTSGPLREQFF. The CDR3 DNA follows: TGCGCCAGCAGCCGAGGGACTAGCGGGCCCCTTAGGGAGCAGTTCTTC.

J is TRBJ1-2 and V is TRBV7-2; no firm D call. The V gene's germline CDR1 is SGHTA and CDR2 FQGNSA. V was cut by 3 bases and J by 7 bases, with 9 bases left in between. The CDR3 contains 12 residues. CDR3 coding DNA: TGTGCCAGCAGCTTGGAGGGATTTGGCTACACCTTC. Translating it yields CASSLEGFGYTF.

The rearrangement joins TRBV5-1 to TRBJ2-6; D is possibly TRBD1 (5 bases). The germline CDR1 and CDR2 sequences are SGHRS and YFSETQ. V was clipped by 0 bases and J by 2 bases, with 12 bases between them. The CDR3 sequence is 17 residues long. The CDR3 is CASSLAVTTAGANVLTF. The DNA of the CDR3 is TGCGCCAGCAGCTTGGCGGTCACGACAGCTGGGGCCAACGTCCTGACTTTC.

The chain links TRBV25-1 to TRBJ1-1; perhaps TRBD1 as D (5 bases). V was shortened by 3 bases and J by 11 bases, with 13 bases between the two germline ends. This CDR3 has 12 amino acids. Germline CDR1 reads MGHDK; CDR2 reads SYGVNS. For the CDR3, the DNA is TGTGCCAGCAGTGATTGGGGCGCGCAGGCTTTCTTT. It is translated as CASSDWGAQAFF.

The V gene is TRBV28, the J gene TRBJ2-7; TRBD2 is a possible D gene (5 bases). Germline-derived CDR1 and CDR2 are MDHEN and SYDVKM. Trimming shortened V by 1 base and J by 7 bases, and 11 bases separated the two germline ends. The CDR3 has 13 residues. CDR3 sequence: CASSLYPRGEQYF. The DNA for the CDR3 is TGTGCCAGCAGTTTATACCCGCGAGGGGAGCAGTACTTC.

This clone came up once. V and J are TRBV27 and TRBJ1-3; 9 nucleotides align to TRBD1. Per the germline V gene, CDR1 is MNHEY and CDR2 is SMNVEV (reference sequence). The CDR3 loop spans 19 amino acids. V gave up 3 bases and J gave up 8 bases; unmatched junction bases: 20. CDR3 DNA: TGTGCCAGCAGTTTCCGCCGGCCCACAGGGGGCGGTGGTGGGTACACCATATATTTT. It yields the protein CASSFRRPTGGGGGYTIYF.